This TCR beta chain was sequenced for a study of vaccination effects on CD4 cells after COVID-19. Study-wide findings and caveats: Long after vaccination, the clones induced by infection and by vaccine shrank markedly in size.

Sequencing used immunoSEQ multiplex PCR; TCRdb keeps in-frame clones, though not all of them. The sample holds tens of thousands of clones, around 70% seen once. The CDR3 is 13 amino acids. Looked up from germline, CDR1 is MNHNY and CDR2 is SVGAGI (reference sequence). Deletions cut 4 bases from V and 6 bases from J, with 10 bases between. Peptide-pool stimulation followed by sequencing identified expanded antigen-specific CD4+ clonotypes in the ViraFEST assay. An approximately ten-day culture period preceded the isolation of CD4+ T cells. No vaccinee had earlier SARS-CoV-2 infection, and nucleocapsid antibodies were negative. Each culture well received some 1.9 million PBMC. These cells were then cultured in IMDM with approximately 10 IU/ml IL-2 and roughly 10 ug/ml peptides. Each culture had half its medium swapped for IL-2 medium on days 3 and 7. Of note for this clone: The antigen is not known.

The input for sequencing was CD4+ T cells from PBMCs cultured with SARS-CoV-2 spike peptides, taken before COVID-19 vaccination. V usage is TRBV6-6 and J usage is TRBJ1-5; D is ambiguous. The TCR comes from a human donor who received a COVID-19 vaccine. The CDR3 is CASSFSLGQPQHF. The CDR3 nucleotides are TGTGCCAGCAGTTTTAGCTTGGGTCAGCCCCAGCATTTT.